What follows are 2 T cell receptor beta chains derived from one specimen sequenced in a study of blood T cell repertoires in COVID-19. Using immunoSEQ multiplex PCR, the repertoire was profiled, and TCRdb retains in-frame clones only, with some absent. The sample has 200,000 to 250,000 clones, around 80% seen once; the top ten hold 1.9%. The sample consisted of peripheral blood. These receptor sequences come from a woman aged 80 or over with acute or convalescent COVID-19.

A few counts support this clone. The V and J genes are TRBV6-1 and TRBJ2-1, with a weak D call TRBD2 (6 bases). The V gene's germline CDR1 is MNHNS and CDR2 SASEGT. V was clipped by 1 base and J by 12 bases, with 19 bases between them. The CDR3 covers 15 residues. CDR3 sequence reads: CASSEGSGVTMSQFF. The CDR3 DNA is TGTGCCAGCAGTGAAGGTAGCGGAGTTACAATGTCGCAGTTCTTC.

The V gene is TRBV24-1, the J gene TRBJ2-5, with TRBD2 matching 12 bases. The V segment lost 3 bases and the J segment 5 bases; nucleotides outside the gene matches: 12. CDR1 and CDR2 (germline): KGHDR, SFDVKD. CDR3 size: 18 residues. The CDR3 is CATSDASGRAGFFETQYF. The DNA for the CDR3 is TGTGCCACCAGTGATGCTAGCGGGAGGGCCGGGTTCTTCGAGACCCAGTACTTC.